This paragraph covers one T cell receptor (beta chain) sequence. This sample stems from a study of T cells expressing NK-cell markers. Study-wide background: Sorted T-cell subsets CD3+CD56+NKG2C+, CD3+CD56+NKG2C- and CD3+CD56-NKG2C+ were TCR beta-sequenced.

This CDR3 comprises 15 residues. From germline, CDR1 is MNHEY and CDR2 SVGAGI. TCRdb reprocessed the 5' RACE reads and keeps a single row for each CDR3 protein, giving no DNA. There are some 500,000 distinct CDR3 sequences in the sample, with 1.4% held by the top ten. The chain links TRBV6-5 to TRBJ2-1; TCRdb picks TRBD2, but there is no DNA to check that call. The material sequenced was blood T cells: a sorted CD56 or NKG2C T cell subset, CD4+ or CD8+ T cells, or bulk PBMC T cells (not recorded which). The TCR sequence derives from a woman aged 50 to 60 in good health. This CDR3 reads CASSSASGAVGEQFF.